This T cell receptor (beta chain) was captured by sequencing in a study of regulatory T cells in long-lasting Graves disease. Whole-study context: Graves' cases, newly diagnosed, had used antithyroid drugs under 3 months.

Investigators prepared the TCR beta libraries by applying iRepertoire HTBI primers and Arm-PCR of CDR3 regions. TCRdb re-derived calls from the multiplex PCR reads in MiXCR, one entry per CDR3 protein. The sample yields about 420,000 distinct CDR3 sequences, 15% to 20% seen once. The time point: newly diagnosed GD, antithyroid drugs for less than 3 months. Following extraction of RNA from PBMCs, that RNA was used to make the TCR library. Study-level points and caveats: Newly diagnosed Graves' patients exceeded persistent ones in TCR diversity. Newly diagnosed disease favored TRBV20-1 and TRBJ2-1 over persistent disease.

CDR3 length equals 13 residues. CDR1 SQVTM and CDR2 ANQGSEA come from the germline V gene. As regards this clonotype: Its antigen is not identified. The junction does not match germline at one end; this may be a read error.

The same sample was also used in a study of T cells in Graves' hyperthyroidism and ophthalmopathy. This second study notes: A first-round RT-PCR of the TCR CDR3 used the HTBI primer set.

Sample: peripheral blood mononuclear cells (PBMCs), taken at new diagnosis, from a patient treated with antithyroid drugs. This receptor was obtained from a woman between 18 and 30 years old with Graves disease. The chain links TRBV29-1 to TRBJ1-1; D is uncertain. This chain's CDR3 is CSVVPPGYTEAFF. CDR3 coding DNA: TGCAGTGTTGTACCCCCGGGTTACACTGAAGCTTTCTTT.